The 16 T cell receptor beta chains below come from one sample, sequenced in a study of graft-versus-host responses after intestinal transplantation. Produced via immunoSEQ multiplex PCR; TCRdb's table is partial and in-frame only. The data hold some 13,000 clones, with 38% observed a single time. Specimen: alloreactive CD4+ T cells from a mixed lymphocyte reaction culture, collected before intestinal transplant. As for subset: CFSE-low proliferating T cells sorted from roughly six-day pre-transplant mixed lymphocyte reaction (GvH or HvG direction). The receptors derive from a human patient who received an intestinal transplant.

This sequence joins TRBV5-1 and TRBJ1-6, with D hard to call. This CDR3 has 15 amino acids. Germline assignment: CDR1 SGHRS and CDR2 YFSETQ. Trimming took off 0 bases at V and 9 bases at J, with 13 bases between the two ends. The chain's CDR3 is CASSLDGVSGSPLHF. The DNA for the CDR3 is TGCGCCAGCAGCTTGGACGGGGTGAGCGGTTCACCCCTCCACTTT.

The chain is built from TRBV11-3 and TRBJ2-5; 8 nucleotides align to TRBD2. The CDR3 totals 16 residues. In germline, CDR1 is SGHNT, CDR2 YENEEA. V was pared by 2 bases and J by 5 bases, with 10 bases of the junction left unmatched. The CDR3 sequence: CASSLRSSGGWETQYF. CDR3 DNA sequence: TGTGCCAGCAGCTTAAGATCCAGCGGGGGTTGGGAGACCCAGTACTTC.

The gene calls are TRBV6-4 and TRBJ2-1; 8 bases fit TRBD2. V trimming: 3 bases; J trimming: 6 bases; junction bases outside the gene matches: 7. Germline CDR1 and CDR2: MRHNA and SNTAGT. The CDR3 consists of 15 residues. The CDR3 reads CASSEGRGDFNEQFF. The CDR3 DNA is TGTGCCAGCAGTGAAGGGCGGGGGGATTTCAATGAGCAGTTCTTC.

The chain recombines TRBV18 with TRBJ1-4; possible D gene TRBD1, 5 bases. The V gene lost 3 bases and the J gene lost 6 bases, with 11 bases spanning the gap. Per germline, CDR1 KGHSH and CDR2 LQKENI. This CDR3 contains 14 residues. The CDR3 DNA reads TGTGCCAGCTCACCGGGGAGGGGACATGAAAAACTGTTTTTT. Its protein is CASSPGRGHEKLFF.

This sequence joins TRBV7-9 and TRBJ2-2, with a possible D match to TRBD1 (5 bases). V was shortened by 1 base and J by 4 bases, with 7 bases between the two germline ends. Germline lookup yields CDR1 SEHNR and CDR2 FQNEAQ (reference sequence). CDR3 size: 14 residues. CDR3 amino acids: CASSLGQFTGELFF. CDR3 nucleotides: TGTGCCAGCAGCTTAGGACAGTTCACCGGGGAGCTGTTTTTT.

The chain carries TRBV19 and TRBJ2-1; TRBD1 matches at 10 bases. V was clipped by 2 bases and J by 8 bases; unmatched bases: 12. The CDR3 totals 17 residues. The germline V gene encodes CDR1 LNHDA and CDR2 SQIVND (reference sequence). The CDR3 spells CASSIPDRDRGLYEQFF. CDR3 sequence (DNA): TGTGCCAGTAGTATACCAGACCGGGACAGGGGATTGTATGAGCAGTTCTTC.

V is TRBV7-9 and J is TRBJ2-5; possibly TRBD1 for D (5 bases). V lost 3 bases to trimming and J lost 1 base, with 9 bases between them. The CDR3 length is 14 residues. Germline V gene sequence: CDR1 SEHNR, CDR2 FQNEAQ (reference sequence). CDR3 region: CASSFLGLQETQYF. DNA of the CDR3: TGTGCCAGCAGCTTTCTGGGGCTCCAAGAGACCCAGTACTTC.

The table lists this clone with a few counts. The V call is TRBV2, the J call TRBJ2-1; 9 bases agree with TRBD2. Germline V lookup: CDR1 SNHLY, CDR2 FYNNEI. J was trimmed by 4 bases and V by 7 bases; bases with no gene match: 2. The CDR3 contains 13 residues. CDR3 coding DNA: TGTGCCAGCAAGCTAGCGGGGTACAATGAGCAGTTCTTC. Translation: CASKLAGYNEQFF.

The rearrangement joins TRBV6-5 to TRBJ2-5; tentatively, D is TRBD2 (5 bases). There are 15 residues in the CDR3. The V end lost 1 base, the J end lost 5 bases, and 14 bases lay between the germline ends. CDR1 MNHEY and CDR2 SVGAGI come from the germline V gene. DNA for the CDR3: TGTGCCAGCAGTTACTGGTCCCCTCGCGGGGAGACCCAGTACTTC. It yields the protein CASSYWSPRGETQYF.

This clone was detected only a few times. The rearrangement joins TRBV2 to TRBJ2-2, with D possibly matching TRBD2 (6 bases). CDR3 length: 15 residues. V lost 6 bases to trimming and J lost 3 bases, with 14 bases between them. From germline, CDR1 is SNHLY and CDR2 FYNNEI. The CDR3 DNA is TGTGCCAGCAGAGCGGGCAGGGTGGACACCGGGGAGCTGTTTTTT. This sequence encodes CASRAGRVDTGELFF.

V usage is TRBV7-2 and J usage is TRBJ1-2, with D perhaps TRBD1 (5 bases). Per germline, CDR1 SGHTA and CDR2 FQGNSA. Trimming cost V 2 bases and J 4 bases, with 17 bases left between them. The length of the CDR3 is 16 residues. The CDR3 nucleotides read TGTGCCAGCAGCTTAAAGTTAGGGCAGGGATTCTATGGCTACACCTTC. Translating it yields CASSLKLGQGFYGYTF. Based on the CDR3 plus reference TRBV7-2 and TRBJ1-2, the full variable domain is GAGVSQSPSNKVTEKGKDVELRCDPISGHTALYWYRQSLGQGLEFLIYFQGNSAPDKSGLPSDRFSAERTGGSVSTLTIQRTQQEDSAVYLCASSLKLGQGFYGYTFGSGTRLTVV.

This clone appeared a single time. V is TRBV4-3 and J is TRBJ1-2; D is ambiguous. Between the trimmed V and J ends, which lost 0 bases and 4 bases, there was a span of 12 bases. This CDR3 comprises 15 residues. The germline V gene encodes CDR1 LGHNA and CDR2 YSLEER. CDR3 amino acids: CASSQDSGRVYGYTF. The CDR3, as DNA: TGCGCCAGCAGCCAAGACTCGGGGAGGGTCTATGGCTACACCTTC.

Worth noting for this clone: An end of the junction does not agree with germline; a read error may underlie this. The chain employs TRBV12-5 and TRBJ2-1, with 11 bases matching TRBD2. Germline V gene lookup returns CDR1 LGHNT and CDR2 FRNRAP. CDR3 length: 15 residues. As DNA, the CDR3 is TGTGCTAGTGGCTTGGGACTAGCGGAGTCGGGTGAGCAGTTCTTC. It is translated as CASGLGLAESGEQFF.

With regard to this clone: The junction differs from germline at one of its ends, possibly a read error. This specimen includes other DNA sequences encoding the same CDR3. The rearrangement joins TRBV10-3 to TRBJ1-6; D gene uncertain. In germline, CDR1 is ENHRY, CDR2 SYGVKD. This CDR3 contains 14 residues. In DNA form, the CDR3 reads TGTGCCATCAGTGGTGGCGGCTATAATTCGCCCCTCCACTTT. Translating it yields CAISGGGYNSPLHF.

This clone was counted only a few times. The chain uses TRBV7-2 and TRBJ2-3, with TRBD2 matching over 13 bases. After removal of 4 bases from V and 4 bases from J, the junction contained 14 bases not matched to a gene. Germline V CDR1 and CDR2: SGHTA, FQGNSA. The CDR3 extends over 19 amino acids. The CDR3 here is CASSSRGTSGELGADTQYF. The CDR3 nucleotides are TGTGCCAGCAGCTCCAGAGGGACTAGCGGGGAGCTAGGCGCAGATACGCAGTATTTT.

This clone was seen a handful of times. The V gene is TRBV29-1, the J gene TRBJ1-1, with 7 nucleotides matching TRBD1. This CDR3 comprises 12 residues. Germline trimming cut 6 bases from V and 4 bases from J; bases unmatched to any gene: 5. Germline V gene sequence: CDR1 SQVTM, CDR2 ANQGSEA. The CDR3 coding sequence is TGCAGCGTAAACAGGGGAGGCACTGAAGCTTTCTTT. As protein: CSVNRGGTEAFF.